This T cell receptor (beta chain) was documented in a study of control samples from healthy donors and cancer patients. Measured with immunoSEQ multiplex PCR; TCRdb has only the in-frame clones, and not every one. The sample has about 75,000 clones; roughly 80% are singletons. Germline assignment: CDR1 SGHAT and CDR2 FQNNGV. The V end was cut by 6 bases, the J end by 6 bases, with 15 bases between. The CDR3 loop spans 15 amino acids. The TCR sequence derives from a man in his fifties or sixties in good health. The chain joins TRBV11-2 to TRBJ1-6; a weak D match, TRBD1 (5 bases). The sequenced material came from blood. CDR3 in amino acids: CASRLPGRSNSPLHF. CDR3 DNA: TGTGCCAGCAGGCTACCGGGACGGAGTAATTCACCCCTCCACTTT.